The 2 T cell receptor beta chains in this list originate from one sample, sequenced in a study of OX40 agonist ivuxolimab in advanced cancers. Generated by immunoSEQ multiplex PCR, the TCRdb table keeps only in-frame clones and is missing some. The data show around 77,000 clones, over 85% seen once. Sequencing was performed on CD4+ or CD8+ T cells sorted from blood, taken in a trial of the OX40 agonist ivuxolimab. These TCRs come from an adult with an advanced solid tumor such as melanoma, head and neck, liver or kidney cancer.

This sequence joins TRBV7-9 and TRBJ1-1; 9 nucleotides align to TRBD1. Germline-derived CDR1 and CDR2 are SEHNR and FQNEAQ (reference sequence). V lost 5 bases to trimming and J lost 4 bases; unmatched junction nucleotides: 5. This CDR3 contains 14 residues. The DNA of the CDR3 is TGTGCCAGCAGCATGGGACAGGGCCGCACTGAAGCTTTCTTT. This codes for CASSMGQGRTEAFF.

This clone was seen just once. V usage is TRBV15 and J usage is TRBJ2-7; maybe TRBD1 (6 bases). V lost 3 bases and J lost 1, with 10 bases in between. This CDR3 has 14 residues. CDR1 and CDR2 (germline): LNHNV, YYDKDF (reference sequence). The chain's CDR3 is CATSRARGSYEQYF. DNA of the CDR3: TGTGCCACCAGCAGGGCTAGGGGGTCCTACGAGCAGTACTTC.